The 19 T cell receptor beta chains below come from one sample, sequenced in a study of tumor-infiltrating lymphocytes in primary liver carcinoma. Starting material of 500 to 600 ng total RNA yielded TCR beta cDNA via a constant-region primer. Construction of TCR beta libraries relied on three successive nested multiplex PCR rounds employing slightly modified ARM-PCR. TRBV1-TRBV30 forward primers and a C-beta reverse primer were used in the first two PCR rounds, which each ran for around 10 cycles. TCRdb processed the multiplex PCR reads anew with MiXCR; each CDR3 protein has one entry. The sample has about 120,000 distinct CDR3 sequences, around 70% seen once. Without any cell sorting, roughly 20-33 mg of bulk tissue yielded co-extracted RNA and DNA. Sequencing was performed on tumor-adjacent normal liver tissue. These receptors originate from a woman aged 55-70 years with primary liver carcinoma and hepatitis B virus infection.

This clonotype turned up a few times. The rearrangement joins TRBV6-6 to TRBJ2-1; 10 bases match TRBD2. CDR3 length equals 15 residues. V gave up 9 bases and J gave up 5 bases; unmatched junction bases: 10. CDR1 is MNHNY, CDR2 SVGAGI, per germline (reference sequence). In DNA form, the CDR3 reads TGTGCCAGTAGTGAAACTAGCGGGATCCACAATGAGCAGTTCTTC. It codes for CASSETSGIHNEQFF.

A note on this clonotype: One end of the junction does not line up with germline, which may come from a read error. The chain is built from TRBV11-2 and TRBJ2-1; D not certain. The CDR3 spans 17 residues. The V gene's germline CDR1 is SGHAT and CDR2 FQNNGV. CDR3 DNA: TGTTCCAGTACCTTTACCCCACTGAGGAGCTCCTACAATGAGCAGTTCTTC. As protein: CSSTFTPLRSSYNEQFF.

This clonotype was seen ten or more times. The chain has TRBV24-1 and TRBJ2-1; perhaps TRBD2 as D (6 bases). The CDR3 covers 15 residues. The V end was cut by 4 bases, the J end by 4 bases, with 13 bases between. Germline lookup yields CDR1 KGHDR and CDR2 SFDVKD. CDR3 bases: TGTGCCACCAGTGAACTTAGCGGCAAGTACAATGAGCAGTTCTTC. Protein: CATSELSGKYNEQFF.

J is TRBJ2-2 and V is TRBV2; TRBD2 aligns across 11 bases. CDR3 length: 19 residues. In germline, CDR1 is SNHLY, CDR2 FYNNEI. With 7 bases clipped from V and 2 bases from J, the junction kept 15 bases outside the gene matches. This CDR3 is CASNDYIGLAGGNTGELFF. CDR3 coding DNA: TGTGCCAGCAATGATTACATCGGGCTAGCGGGAGGAAACACCGGGGAGCTGTTTTTT.

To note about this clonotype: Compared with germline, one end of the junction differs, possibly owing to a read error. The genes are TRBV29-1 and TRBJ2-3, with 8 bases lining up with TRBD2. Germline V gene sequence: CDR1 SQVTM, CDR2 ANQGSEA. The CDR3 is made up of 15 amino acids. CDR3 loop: CSSRGLAGVTDAQYF. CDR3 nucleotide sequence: TGCAGCTCGCGAGGGCTAGCGGGCGTCACAGATGCGCAGTATTTT.

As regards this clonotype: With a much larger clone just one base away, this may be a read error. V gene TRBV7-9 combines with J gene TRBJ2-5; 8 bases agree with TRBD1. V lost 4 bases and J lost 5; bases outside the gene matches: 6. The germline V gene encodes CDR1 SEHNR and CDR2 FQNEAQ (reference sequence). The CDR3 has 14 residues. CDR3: CASSWTGPHETQYF. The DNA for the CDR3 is TGTGCCAGCAGCTGGACAGGGCCTCATGAGACCCAGTACTTC.

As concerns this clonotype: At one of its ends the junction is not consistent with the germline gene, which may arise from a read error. CDR3 nucleotide sequence: TGTGTCAGCAGCCGGACGGGATACGACCAGTACTTC. This codes for CVSSRTGYDQYF. V usage is TRBV11-1 and J usage is TRBJ2-7; TRBD2 is a possible D gene (5 bases). The CDR3 has 12 residues. Germline CDR1 reads SGHAT; CDR2 reads FQDESV (reference sequence). Drawing the rest from reference TRBV11-1 and TRBJ2-7, the complete variable domain is EAEVAQSPRYKITEKSQAVAFWCDPISGHATLYWYRQILGQGPELLVQFQDESVVDDSQLPKDRFSAERLKGVDSTLKIQPAELGDSAMYLCVSSRTGYDQYFGPGTRLTVT.

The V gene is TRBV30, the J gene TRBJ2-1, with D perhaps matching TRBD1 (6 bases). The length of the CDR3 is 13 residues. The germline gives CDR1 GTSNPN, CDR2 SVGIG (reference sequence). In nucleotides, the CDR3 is TGTGCTAGGGGGACGCCGACCTACAATGAGCAGTTCTTC. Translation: CARGTPTYNEQFF.

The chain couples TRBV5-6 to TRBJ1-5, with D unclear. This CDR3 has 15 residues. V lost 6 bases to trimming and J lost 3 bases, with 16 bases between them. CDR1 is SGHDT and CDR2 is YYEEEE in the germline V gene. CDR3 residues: CASTFRDMNNQPQHF. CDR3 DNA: TGTGCCAGCACCTTTCGAGATATGAACAATCAGCCCCAGCATTTT. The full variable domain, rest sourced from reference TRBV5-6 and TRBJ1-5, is DAGVTQSPTHLIKTRGQQVTLRCSPKSGHDTVSWYQQALGQGPQFIFQYYEEEERQRGNFPDRFSGHQFPNYSSELNVNALLLGDSALYLCASTFRDMNNQPQHFGDGTRLSIL.

The CDR3 sequence: CASSPDRSGNTIYF. The DNA of the CDR3 is TGTGCCAGCTCACCCGACCGCTCTGGAAACACCATATATTTT. The V gene is TRBV18, the J gene TRBJ1-3; D unclear. Trimming removed 3 bases from V and 0 bases from J, with 6 bases in between. CDR3 length equals 14 residues. The germline V gene has CDR1 KGHSH and CDR2 LQKENI.

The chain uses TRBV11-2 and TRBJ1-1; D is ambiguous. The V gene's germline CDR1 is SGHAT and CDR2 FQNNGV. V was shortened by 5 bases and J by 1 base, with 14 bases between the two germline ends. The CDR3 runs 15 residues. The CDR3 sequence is CASSLGSSSNTEAFF. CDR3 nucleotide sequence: TGTGCCAGCAGCCTTGGCAGTTCCTCGAACACTGAAGCTTTCTTT.

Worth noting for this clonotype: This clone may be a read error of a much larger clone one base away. The CDR3 loop is CASSEHQDMNTGELFF. The CDR3 bases are TGCGCCAGCAGTGAGCACCAGGACATGAACACCGGGGAGCTGTTTTTT. The gene calls are TRBV10-2 and TRBJ2-2; D is perhaps TRBD1 (5 bases). The CDR3 sequence is 16 residues long. Trimming stripped 2 bases from V and 1 base from J, with 11 bases between. The germline gives CDR1 WSHSY, CDR2 SAAADI.

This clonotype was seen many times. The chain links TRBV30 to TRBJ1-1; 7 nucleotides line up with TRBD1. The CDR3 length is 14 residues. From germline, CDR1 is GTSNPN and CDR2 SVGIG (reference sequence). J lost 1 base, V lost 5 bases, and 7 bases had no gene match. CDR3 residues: CAWDIRDRNTEAFF. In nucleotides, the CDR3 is TGTGCCTGGGATATCCGGGACAGGAACACTGAAGCTTTCTTT.

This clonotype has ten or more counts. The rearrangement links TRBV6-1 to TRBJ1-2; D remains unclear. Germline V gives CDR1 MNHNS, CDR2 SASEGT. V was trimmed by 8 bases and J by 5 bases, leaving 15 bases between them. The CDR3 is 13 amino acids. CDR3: CASGVTEEYGYTF. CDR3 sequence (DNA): TGTGCCAGCGGTGTAACAGAGGAATATGGCTACACCTTC.

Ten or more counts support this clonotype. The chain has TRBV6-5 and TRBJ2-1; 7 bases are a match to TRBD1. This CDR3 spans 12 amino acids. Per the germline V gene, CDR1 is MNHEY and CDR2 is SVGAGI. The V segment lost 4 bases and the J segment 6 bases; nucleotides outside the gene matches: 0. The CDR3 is CASSSGGNEQFF. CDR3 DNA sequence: TGTGCCAGCAGTTCAGGGGGCAATGAGCAGTTCTTC.

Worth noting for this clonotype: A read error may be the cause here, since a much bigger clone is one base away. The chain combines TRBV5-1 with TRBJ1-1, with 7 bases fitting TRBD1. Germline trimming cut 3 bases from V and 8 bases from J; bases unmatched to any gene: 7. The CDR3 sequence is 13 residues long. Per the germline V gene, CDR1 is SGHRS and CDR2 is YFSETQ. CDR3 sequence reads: CASSSAATGEAFF. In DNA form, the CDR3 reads TGCGCCAGCAGCTCGGCTGCGACAGGGGAAGCTTTCTTT. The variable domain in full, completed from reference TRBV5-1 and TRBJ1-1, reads KAGVTQTPRYLIKTRGQQVTLSCSPISGHRSVSWYQQTPGQGLQFLFEYFSETQRNKGNFPGRFSGRQFSNSRSEMNVSTLELGDSALYLCASSSAATGEAFFGQGTRLTVV.

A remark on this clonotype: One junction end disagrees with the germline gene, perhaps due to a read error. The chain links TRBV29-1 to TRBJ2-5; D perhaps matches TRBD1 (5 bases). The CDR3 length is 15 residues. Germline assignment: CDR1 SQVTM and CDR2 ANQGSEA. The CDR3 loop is CRVEDPWDQGKTQYF. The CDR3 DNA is TGCAGAGTTGAAGATCCATGGGATCAGGGAAAGACCCAGTACTTC.

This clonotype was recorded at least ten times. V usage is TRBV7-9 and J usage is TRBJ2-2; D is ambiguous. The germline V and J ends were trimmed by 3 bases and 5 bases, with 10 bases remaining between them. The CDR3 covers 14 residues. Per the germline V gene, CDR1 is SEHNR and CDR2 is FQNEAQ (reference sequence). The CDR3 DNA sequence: TGTGCCAGCAGCTTGTCAAAGGTTACCGGGGAGCTGTTTTTT. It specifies CASSLSKVTGELFF.

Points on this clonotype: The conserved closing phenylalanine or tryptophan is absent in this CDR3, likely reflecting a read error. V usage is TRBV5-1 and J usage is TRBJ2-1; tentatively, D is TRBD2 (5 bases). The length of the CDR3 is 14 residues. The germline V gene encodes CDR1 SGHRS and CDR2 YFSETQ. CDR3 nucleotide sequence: TGCACCAGCAGCTTGGAGGCGGGTTACAATGAGCAGTTCTCC. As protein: CTSSLEAGYNEQFS.